Listed below are T cell receptor beta chains from one sample, sequenced in a study of T cells in Graves' hyperthyroidism and ophthalmopathy. TCRdb ran MiXCR on the multiplex PCR reads and lists one entry per CDR3 protein. Among some 600,000 distinct CDR3 sequences listed, approximately 15% were seen once. The sequencing sample was made of blood. Receptor source: a woman under 40 with Graves' hyperthyroidism that later progressed to Graves' ophthalmopathy. Each CDR3 is given with its conserved first and last residue. The D gene is left open where the match is weak. Only part of the rows carry a size: once, few, many, or a class if the clone is expanded.

v_call	clone_size	j_call	d_call	cdr3_nt	cdr3_aa
TRBV20-1	NA	TRBJ1-5	TRBD1	TGCAGTGCTACTGACAGGGAGGGCAATCAGCCCCAGCATTTT	CSATDREGNQPQHF
TRBV12-3/TRBV12-4	many	TRBJ2-1	NA	TGTGCCAGCAGGCCGGGAGCGGATCTATACAATGAGCAGTTCTTC	CASRPGADLYNEQFF
TRBV9	many	TRBJ2-7	NA	TGTGCCAGCAGCGCCAGGGGGGGCGACGAGCAGTACTTC	CASSARGGDEQYF
TRBV29-1	NA	TRBJ2-7	NA	TGCAGCGCCCTGGACCAGTACGAGCAGTACTTC	CSALDQYEQYF
TRBV20-1	few	TRBJ2-7	TRBD2	TGCAGTGCCCCTAAGCGACCCGGGACTAGTTTTGCATCCTACGAGCAGTACTTC	CSAPKRPGTSFASYEQYF
TRBV18	few	TRBJ2-6	NA	TGTGCCAGCAAAGGGGGGCCATCTGGGGCCAACGTCCTGACTTTC	CASKGGPSGANVLTF
TRBV6-1	NA	TRBJ2-7	TRBD2	TGTGCCAGCAGCGTACTAGCGGGAAGCGACGAGCAGTACTTC	CASSVLAGSDEQYF
TRBV7-9	many	TRBJ1-1	NA	TGTGCCAGCAGCGTCGGGCGCCCTGAAGCTTTCTTT	CASSVGRPEAFF
TRBV12-3/TRBV12-4	many	TRBJ1-1	NA	TGTGCCAGCAGGGAAGGGGGACTGAACACTGAAGCTTTCTTT	CASREGGLNTEAFF
TRBV14	few	TRBJ1-4	TRBD1	TGTGCCAGCAGCCGATGGGACAGGGGGGGAGAAAAACTGTTTTTT	CASSRWDRGGEKLFF
TRBV11-2	many	TRBJ2-7	NA	TGTGCCAGCAGACGCGACGGCTACGAGCAGTACTTC	CASRRDGYEQYF
TRBV19	NA	TRBJ2-1	NA	TGTGCCAGTAGCCTGGGGGCTCCGGTGGAGCAGTTCTTC	CASSLGAPVEQFF
TRBV28	few	TRBJ2-3	TRBD1	TGTGCCAGCAGTCTTACGACAGGGGCGACCCCCACAGGTACGCAGTATTTT	CASSLTTGATPTGTQYF
TRBV2	many	TRBJ1-4	NA	TGTGCCAGCCACAGGGACGATGAAAAACTGTTTTTT	CASHRDDEKLFF
TRBV20-1	NA	TRBJ2-2	NA	TGCAGTGCTAGAACCATGAACACCGGGGAGCTGTTTTTT	CSARTMNTGELFF
TRBV6-1	NA	TRBJ2-5	NA	TGTGCCAGCAGTCTCGATAACAGGGACTGGGAGACCCAGTACTTC	CASSLDNRDWETQYF
TRBV9	NA	TRBJ2-1	TRBD2	TGTGCCAGCAGCGCCGTAGGGACTAGCGGGGACCGGCTTAGCAATGAGCAGTTCTTC	CASSAVGTSGDRLSNEQFF
TRBV7-9	few	TRBJ1-1	NA	TGTGCCAGCAGCTTAGGGGGCGGTGATGGCACTGAAGCTTTCTTT	CASSLGGGDGTEAFF
TRBV6-5	many	TRBJ1-2	NA	TGTGCCAGCAGTTACTCGACGGGTAACTATGGCTACACCTTC	CASSYSTGNYGYTF
TRBV7-3	many	TRBJ2-3	TRBD2	TGTGCCAGCAGCTCACACTCAGCGGGAAACACAGATACGCAGTATTTT	CASSSHSAGNTDTQYF
TRBV28	many	TRBJ1-3	NA	TGTGCCAGCAGTTTAGTGGGGGCGGGAAACACCATATATTTT	CASSLVGAGNTIYF
TRBV5-1	few	TRBJ2-5	TRBD2	TGCGCCAGCAGCTTGGTGGCGGGAGGGCCGGTAGAGACCCAGTACTTC	CASSLVAGGPVETQYF
TRBV6-2/TRBV6-3	many	TRBJ1-1	NA	TGTGCCAGCAGGGGTAGGTCGAACACTGAAGCTTTCTTT	CASRGRSNTEAFF
TRBV27	many	TRBJ1-6	TRBD1	TGTGCCAGCAGTCCGTCCGGGACAGGTTATTCACCCCTCCACTTT	CASSPSGTGYSPLHF
TRBV12-3/TRBV12-4	many	TRBJ1-3	NA	TGTGCCAGCAGTGCCGGGCAGTTCTCTGGAAACACCATATATTTT	CASSAGQFSGNTIYF
TRBV11-3	many	TRBJ2-3	TRBD2	TGTGCCAGCAGTTTGGGGCTAGCGGGAGATACGCAGTATTTT	CASSLGLAGDTQYF